The 19 T cell receptor beta chains below all came from one sample that was sequenced in a study of blood T cells in healthy people across ages. Primed by a sample-barcoded 5' primer and a J-beta primer mix, a second PCR proceeded for about 7 to 11 cycles. Via MiXCR, TCRdb re-called the 5' RACE reads, giving one row per CDR3 protein. The table lists hundreds of thousands of distinct CDR3 sequences, around 32% of them singletons. The sample consisted of blood. The receptors stem from a woman older than 75 in good health.

The chain recombines TRBV7-2 with TRBJ2-7; D unresolved. The CDR3 spans 13 residues. Between the trimmed V and J ends, which lost 5 bases and 0 bases, there was a span of 8 bases. Looked up from germline, CDR1 is SGHTA and CDR2 is FQGNSA. The CDR3: CASSVQSSYEQYF. The CDR3, as DNA: TGTGCCAGCAGCGTCCAAAGCTCCTACGAGCAGTACTTC. Full variable domain (missing parts from reference TRBV7-2 and TRBJ2-7): GAGVSQSPSNKVTEKGKDVELRCDPISGHTALYWYRQSLGQGLEFLIYFQGNSAPDKSGLPSDRFSAERTGGSVSTLTIQRTQQEDSAVYLCASSVQSSYEQYFGPGTRLTVT.

This clonotype was detected a few times. V gene TRBV20-1 combines with J gene TRBJ1-1; D is ambiguous. Germline lookup yields CDR1 DFQATT and CDR2 SNEGSKA (reference sequence). The CDR3 consists of 12 residues. Deletions cut 1 base from V and 7 bases from J, with 10 bases between. This CDR3 is CSARGSTVEAFF. The DNA for the CDR3 is TGCAGTGCTAGAGGCTCCACAGTTGAAGCTTTCTTT.

The rearrangement joins TRBV5-1 to TRBJ2-3; the D is unclear. The CDR3 runs to 12 residues. The germline V gene encodes CDR1 SGHRS and CDR2 YFSETQ. V shed 0 bases and J shed 10 bases, with 9 bases lying between them. The CDR3 is CASSLEGYAQYF. CDR3 in DNA: TGCGCCAGCAGCTTGGAAGGATACGCGCAGTATTTT.

As to this clonotype: One base away lies a much larger clone, so this may be a sequencing read error. Because the CDR3's place on the DNA is in doubt, the DNA is left out and the CDR3 is given as listed by TCRdb. The CDR3 protein is CSARVPYGCTF. V usage is TRBV20-1 and J usage is TRBJ1-2; the table's TRBD1 call for D was not verified on the DNA. The CDR3 is 11 residues long, ends included. Germline loops: CDR1 DFQATT, CDR2 SNEGSKA (reference sequence).

This rearrangement joins TRBV6-1 to TRBJ2-7; D not resolved. Germline-derived CDR1 and CDR2 are MNHNS and SASEGT. The V end was cut by 9 bases, the J end by 3 bases, with 6 bases between. The CDR3 has 10 amino acids. CDR3 residues: CASKIYEQYF. CDR3 sequence (DNA): TGTGCCAGTAAGATCTACGAGCAGTACTTC.

This clonotype was seen more than once but under ten times. This may be a read error, as it is one base from a much larger clone. The chain carries TRBV7-7 and TRBJ2-1, with D unresolved. V shed 6 bases and J shed 6 bases, with 18 bases lying between them. The CDR3 runs 15 residues. CDR1 SSHAT and CDR2 FNYEAQ come from the germline V gene (reference sequence). The CDR3 here is CASSYQIGACNEQFF. The CDR3 DNA reads TGTGCCAGCAGTTATCAGATAGGCGCCTGCAATGAGCAGTTCTTC.

The table lists this clonotype with a few counts. A much larger clone lies one base from this, so it may be a read error. CDR3: CASSVGMVGGQETQYF. CDR3 DNA: TGTGCCAGCAGCGTAGGTATGGTAGGGGGACAAGAGACCCAGTACTTC. The chain carries TRBV9 and TRBJ2-5; tentatively, D is TRBD1 (6 bases). Germline V gene data show CDR1 as SGDLS and CDR2 as YYNGEE. The CDR3 spans 16 residues. V lost 0 bases and J 2 bases, leaving 14 bases between the germline ends.

This clonotype was counted at least ten times. The V call is TRBV15, the J call TRBJ1-1; weak D call: TRBD1 (6 bases). V lost 5 bases and J lost 2, with 12 bases in between. Per germline, CDR1 LNHNV and CDR2 YYDKDF (reference sequence). This CDR3 contains 14 residues. CDR3 loop: CATSGGGPNTEAFF. As DNA, the CDR3 is TGTGCCACCAGCGGAGGGGGTCCTAACACTGAAGCTTTCTTT.

V and J are TRBV2 and TRBJ2-5; 10 bases match TRBD2. The CDR3 runs 18 residues. With 3 bases clipped from V and 2 bases from J, the junction kept 12 bases outside the gene matches. Germline CDR1 and CDR2: SNHLY and FYNNEI. CDR3 loop: CASSEEDWRTSGQETQYF. The CDR3 nucleotides read TGTGCCAGCAGTGAGGAGGATTGGCGGACTAGCGGACAAGAGACCCAGTACTTC.

The genes are TRBV27 and TRBJ2-5; 7 positions match TRBD1. After removal of 4 bases from V and 11 bases from J, the junction contained 16 bases not matched to a gene. This CDR3 comprises 15 residues. Germline V gene data show CDR1 as MNHEY and CDR2 as SMNVEV (reference sequence). CDR3 DNA sequence: TGTGCCAGCAGTTGGGGGACAGCACCACTTAAAGAGCAGTACTTC. It codes for CASSWGTAPLKEQYF.

J is TRBJ2-3 and V is TRBV12-3 or TRBV12-4; 7 bases match TRBD1. Germline trimming cut 1 base from V and 4 bases from J; bases unmatched to any gene: 8. The CDR3 contains 16 residues. The CDR3 loop is CASSLGTGMSADTQYF. CDR3 bases: TGTGCCAGCAGTTTAGGGACAGGAATGAGCGCAGATACGCAGTATTTT.

This sequence joins TRBV20-1 and TRBJ2-5; D tentatively reads TRBD1 or TRBD2 (5 bases each). The germline CDR1 and CDR2 sequences are DFQATT and SNEGSKA (reference sequence). CDR3 length: 13 residues. Trimming stripped 1 base from V and 4 bases from J, with 10 bases between. The CDR3 DNA is TGCAGTGCTAGAGTTGGGGGACGAGAGACCCAGTACTTC. It codes for CSARVGGRETQYF.

This clonotype was seen many times. This chain links TRBV5-8 with TRBJ2-3; D might be TRBD1 (6 bases). The CDR3 runs to 15 residues. Germline-derived CDR1 and CDR2 are SGHTS and YDEGEE. The ends were cut back, 5 bases at V and 3 bases at J, with 16 bases in the middle. The CDR3: CASSGGRGATDTQYF. In DNA, the CDR3 is TGTGCCAGCAGTGGCGGCAGGGGAGCGACAGATACGCAGTATTTT.

This chain links TRBV25-1 with TRBJ1-2, with 7 bases that match TRBD1. The germline V gene encodes CDR1 MGHDK and CDR2 SYGVNS. J lost 5 bases, V lost 3 bases, and 15 bases had no gene match. This CDR3 has 17 residues. The CDR3 here is CASSDILGGGDPYGYTF. CDR3 bases: TGTGCCAGCAGTGATATCTTGGGAGGGGGCGATCCTTATGGCTACACCTTC.

The chain combines TRBV7-2 with TRBJ1-2, with TRBD1 identical over 7 bases. CDR1 and CDR2 from the germline V gene are SGHTA and FQGNSA. With 8 bases clipped from V and 2 bases from J, the junction kept 5 bases outside the gene matches. CDR3 length: 13 residues. The CDR3 reads CASGAGQNYGYTF. The CDR3 DNA follows: TGTGCCAGCGGGGCGGGACAGAACTATGGCTACACCTTC.

This clonotype was observed many times. This rearrangement joins TRBV12-3 or TRBV12-4 to TRBJ2-6, with unresolved D. This CDR3 is 14 amino acids long. V shed 5 bases and J shed 0 bases, with 5 bases lying between them. This chain's CDR3 is CASSQTSGANVLTF. CDR3 nucleotide sequence: TGTGCCAGCAGTCAGACCTCTGGGGCCAACGTCCTGACTTTC.

In this sample, this clonotype turned up many times. This may be a read error, as it is one base from a much larger clone. V is TRBV3-1 and J is TRBJ2-5, with 7 nucleotides matching TRBD1. This CDR3 region has 13 residues. V shed 6 bases, J shed 11 bases, and the junction held 12 bases outside the gene matches. The germline CDR1 and CDR2 sequences are LGHDT and YNNKEL (reference sequence). The CDR3 DNA sequence: TGTGCCAGCAGTAAAAACAGGGGCAATGAGCAGTACTTC. Its translation: CASSKNRGNEQYF.

This clonotype appeared a few times. The chain employs TRBV7-2 and TRBJ2-7; D possibly corresponds to TRBD2 (5 bases). Trimming stripped 5 bases from V and 0 bases from J, with 20 bases between. This CDR3 contains 17 residues. Germline V lookup: CDR1 SGHTA, CDR2 FQGNSA. CDR3 sequence: CASSRKVTSGDSYEQYF. CDR3 DNA: TGTGCCAGCAGCCGAAAGGTCACTAGTGGGGACTCCTACGAGCAGTACTTC.

This clonotype was observed at least ten times. The chain is built from TRBV20-1 and TRBJ2-1; possibly TRBD2 for D (7 bases). CDR1 DFQATT and CDR2 SNEGSKA come from the germline V gene (reference sequence). The CDR3 is 14 amino acids. Trimming left V 5 bases short and J 7 bases short, with 18 bases between. In DNA form, the CDR3 reads TGCAGTGCTCCCCCGGGGGGCCGAAGTAATGAGCAGTTCTTC. It specifies CSAPPGGRSNEQFF.